This entry features one T cell receptor beta chain sequence. This record comes from a study of blood T cell repertoires in COVID-19. Profiled with immunoSEQ multiplex PCR; TCRdb holds only in-frame clones, not every one. The sample shows about 80,000 clones, roughly 80% of them seen only once. The TCR comes from a woman in her 70s with acute or convalescent COVID-19. Material for sequencing was peripheral blood.

The CDR3 region is CASSPGRGSGNIQYF. CDR3 DNA: TGCGCCAGCAGCCCCGGGCGGGGTTCGGGAAACATTCAGTACTTC. This chain connects TRBV5-1 to TRBJ2-4, with D perhaps matching TRBD2 (6 bases). V was cut by 4 bases and J by 6 bases, with 17 bases left in between. The CDR3 has 15 amino acids. Per germline, CDR1 SGHRS and CDR2 YFSETQ.